The 5 T cell receptor beta chains below were found in one sample sequenced in a study of shared clonotypes between healthy human individuals. The repertoire was sequenced with immunoSEQ multiplex PCR; TCRdb's copy has only in-frame clones and lacks some. The sample carries about 2.3 million clones, approximately 95% recorded once. The sequencing sample was made of naive CD4+ T cells from PBMCs. Subset reported: CD45RA+ positively selected. Source of these receptors: a man between 18 and 29 years old in good health. Some clones in this sample may be carry-over from other donors' samples.

The chain uses TRBV6-1 and TRBJ2-1; 10 bases line up with TRBD2. This CDR3 spans 15 amino acids. Germline V gene sequence: CDR1 MNHNS, CDR2 SASEGT. Trimming removed 0 bases from V and 9 bases from J; junction bases left unmatched: 5. The CDR3 region is CASSEAGQREGEQFF. The CDR3 DNA sequence: TGTGCCAGCAGTGAAGCAGGGCAGCGGGAGGGTGAGCAGTTCTTC.

The chain recombines TRBV6-7 with TRBJ2-1, with 9 bases that match TRBD2. TRBV6-7 is classed as an ORF, of uncertain function. This CDR3 is 15 amino acids long. The ends lost 0 bases at V and 9 bases at J; junction bases unmatched: 6. The CDR3 loop is CASSYSTSGLGEQFF. CDR3 nucleotide sequence: TGTGCCAGCAGTTACTCTACTAGCGGGTTGGGTGAGCAGTTCTTC.

V gene TRBV10-3 combines with J gene TRBJ2-1, with 8 positions matching TRBD2. The CDR3 covers 16 residues. Germline CDR1 ENHRY, CDR2 SYGVKD. With 8 bases clipped from V and 0 bases from J, the junction kept 9 bases outside the gene matches. The CDR3, as DNA: TGTGCCATCGGGGCACGGGCGGGAGGCTCCTACAATGAGCAGTTCTTC. Translating gives CAIGARAGGSYNEQFF.

The gene calls are TRBV5-1 and TRBJ2-3; 10 positions match TRBD1. Unmatched junction bases numbered 9, after V lost 0 bases and J lost 2 bases. CDR1 and CDR2 from the germline V gene are SGHRS and YFSETQ. The CDR3 spans 18 residues. CDR3 DNA sequence: TGCGCCAGCAGCTTGGTGCGGGACAGGGGTCAACTCACAGATACGCAGTATTTT. Encoded protein: CASSLVRDRGQLTDTQYF.

Concerning this clone: Other DNA sequences in the same sample also yield this CDR3. V and J are TRBV5-1 and TRBJ1-2; D is undetermined. This CDR3 region has 12 residues. Trimming removed 0 bases at V and 8 bases at J, with 8 bases between. In germline, CDR1 is SGHRS, CDR2 YFSETQ. The CDR3 DNA follows: TGCGCCAGCAGCTTGGAGGGATCCGGCTACACCTTC. Translating it yields CASSLEGSGYTF.